The next 5 T cell receptor beta chains were all read from a single sample in a study of blood T cell repertoires in COVID-19. The method was immunoSEQ multiplex PCR; TCRdb's version includes in-frame clones alone and lacks a portion of them. The table shows about 250,000 clones, with 86% occurring only once. The specimen sequenced was peripheral blood. The source of these receptors is a woman in her twenties or thirties with active or convalescent COVID-19.

This clone was seen more than once but under ten times. J is TRBJ2-7 and V is TRBV10-1; D is ambiguous. CDR3 length: 10 amino acids. Trimming stripped 8 bases from V and 2 bases from J, with 4 bases between. Germline loops: CDR1 WNHNN, CDR2 SYGVQD (reference sequence). In nucleotides, the CDR3 is TGCGCCAGCGCGGCCTACGAGCAGTACTTC. Translation gives CASAAYEQYF.

This chain joins TRBV19 and TRBJ2-2; D possibly corresponds to TRBD1 (5 bases). With 3 bases removed from V and 6 bases from J, the gap between germline ends came to 14 bases. CDR3 length: 15 residues. Looked up from germline, CDR1 is LNHDA and CDR2 is SQIVND (reference sequence). The CDR3 is CASSILAGKAGELFF. The CDR3 coding sequence is TGTGCCAGTAGTATTTTGGCAGGGAAGGCCGGGGAGCTGTTTTTT. Full variable domain (outside the CDR3, taken from reference TRBV19 and TRBJ2-2): DGGITQSPKYLFRKEGQNVTLSCEQNLNHDAMYWYRQDPGQGLRLIYYSQIVNDFQKGDIAEGYSVSREKKESFPLTVTSAQKNPTAFYLCASSILAGKAGELFFGEGSRLTVL.

CDR3 sequence (DNA): TGTGCCAGCAAGCAGTTGACCTACGGGGAGTCTTCGGGAAACACCATATATTTT. Translation gives CASKQLTYGESSGNTIYF. The rearrangement joins TRBV27 to TRBJ1-3, with no clear D. Germline V gene sequence: CDR1 MNHEY, CDR2 SMNVEV (reference sequence). The V end lost 7 bases, the J end lost 4 bases, and 26 bases lay between the germline ends. CDR3 length equals 18 residues.

V is TRBV27 and J is TRBJ1-2; TRBD1 aligns across 8 bases. The V and J ends lost 7 bases and 8 bases, in that order; junction bases with no gene match: 12. This CDR3 has 14 amino acids. The germline V gene has CDR1 MNHEY and CDR2 SMNVEV (reference sequence). Here the CDR3 reads CASNLGTGGAGYTF. DNA of the CDR3: TGTGCCAGCAATCTCGGGACAGGCGGCGCGGGCTACACCTTC.

CDR3 sequence: CATSDSTGSTEAFF. CDR3 bases: TGTGCCACCAGTGACTCGACAGGGTCCACTGAAGCTTTCTTT. This rearrangement joins TRBV24-1 to TRBJ1-1; 7 positions match TRBD1. This CDR3 spans 14 amino acids. Germline-derived CDR1 and CDR2 are KGHDR and SFDVKD. The ends lost 4 bases at V and 4 bases at J; junction bases unmatched: 5.